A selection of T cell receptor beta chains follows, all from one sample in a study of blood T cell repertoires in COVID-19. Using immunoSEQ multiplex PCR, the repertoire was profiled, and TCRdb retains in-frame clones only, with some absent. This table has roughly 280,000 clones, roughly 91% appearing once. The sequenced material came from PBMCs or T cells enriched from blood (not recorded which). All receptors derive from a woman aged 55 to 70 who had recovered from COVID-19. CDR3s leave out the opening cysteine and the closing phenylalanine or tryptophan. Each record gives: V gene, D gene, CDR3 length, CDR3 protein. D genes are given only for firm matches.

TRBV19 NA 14 ASSDAGGNPYNEQF
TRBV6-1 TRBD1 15 ASSEAYRGRGNEKLF
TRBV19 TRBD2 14 ASSLLAGGLGYEQF
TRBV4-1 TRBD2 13 ASSRAGGSSYEQY
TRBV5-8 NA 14 ASSLVSGRRDTEAF
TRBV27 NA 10 ASRRPTGEQY
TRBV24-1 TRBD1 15 ATSDPVHRGINEKLF
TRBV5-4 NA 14 ASSLGPFPGEETQY
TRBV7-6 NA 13 ASSPSSLNYNEQF
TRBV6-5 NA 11 ASRGTAGYGYT
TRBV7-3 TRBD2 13 ASSSTSGGLETQY
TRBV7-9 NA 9 ASLAEDTQY
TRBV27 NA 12 ASSLERGSGKLF
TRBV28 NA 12 ASRWSSGNQPQH
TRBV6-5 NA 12 ASSRGDSNQPQH
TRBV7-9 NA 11 ASSFPGDETQY
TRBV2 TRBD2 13 ASRLGLAGADEQY
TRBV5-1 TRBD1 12 ASSPDRGGHEQF
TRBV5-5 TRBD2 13 ASSLWLAGVGEQY
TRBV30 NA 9 AGEDSFGYT
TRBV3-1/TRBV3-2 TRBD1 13 ASSQTGQGNYEQF
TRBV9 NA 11 ASSVEAGDTIY
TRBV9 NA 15 ASSVAPGSFSYNEQF
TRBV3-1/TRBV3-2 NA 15 ASSEPRARSSYNEQF
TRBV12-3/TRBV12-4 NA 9 ASSLGPEAF
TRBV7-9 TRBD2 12 ASSPGGYGYEQY
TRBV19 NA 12 ASSIWRGDNEQF
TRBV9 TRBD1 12 ASSSGQEVEPQH
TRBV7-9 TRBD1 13 ASSPVRGPYNEQF
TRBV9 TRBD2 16 ASSLSPTGTTSWDTQY
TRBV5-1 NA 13 ASSSVPGEESPLH
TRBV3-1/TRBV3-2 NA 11 ASSQQAARTIY
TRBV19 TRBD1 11 ASKTGGNTEAF
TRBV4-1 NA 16 ASSPPIGATQPNYGYT
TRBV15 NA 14 ATSREQVRSGNTIY
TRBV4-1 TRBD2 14 ASSQGNSGGTDTQY
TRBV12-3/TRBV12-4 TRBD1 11 ASSPGGGEKLF
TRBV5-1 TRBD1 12 ASSLGDRFYGYT
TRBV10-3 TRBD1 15 AISESNRGVAKNIQY
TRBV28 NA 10 ATIATYNEQF
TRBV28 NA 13 ASSLFRYRNQPQH
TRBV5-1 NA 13 ASSGGGSLGETQY
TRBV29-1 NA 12 SVRGGTGAQEQF
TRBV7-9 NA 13 ASTPADRSVHEQY
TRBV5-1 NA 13 ASSLALGGTDTQY
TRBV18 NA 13 ASSPSGDPNYGYT
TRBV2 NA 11 ASSAGGHNEQF
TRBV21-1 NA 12 ANTGWDRAGGYT